This T cell receptor beta chain emerged from a study of T cells in Graves' hyperthyroidism and ophthalmopathy. Whole-study results and caveats: Most thyroid clonotypes expanded above 0.001 were also detected in blood.

The study based diagnoses on clinical symptoms, serum thyroxine and TRAb, thyroid ultrasound and orbital computed tomography. PBMCs were obtained from 10 ml fresh peripheral blood. Amplified TCR beta CDR3 regions derived from RNA transcripts. Using the HTBI primer set, a first-round RT-PCR was run on the TCR CDR3. TCRdb itself ran the multiplex PCR reads through MiXCR, one entry per CDR3 protein. The sample contains 550,000 to 800,000 distinct CDR3 sequences, roughly 17% of which appear only once. This clonotype was seen at least ten times. The antigen remains undetermined. The CDR3 extends over 14 amino acids. Losses at the gene ends were 7 bases for V and 6 bases for J; bases not matched to a gene: 7. Germline CDR1 reads SNHLY; CDR2 reads FYNNEI.

Input material: blood. The clonotype was recovered from a middle-aged man with Graves' hyperthyroidism. This chain uses TRBV2 with TRBJ2-2, with 8 bases matching TRBD2. The CDR3 region has the DNA TGTGCCAGCACTCCGACTAGCGCGGCCGGGGAGCTGTTTTTT. Residues: CASTPTSAAGELFF.